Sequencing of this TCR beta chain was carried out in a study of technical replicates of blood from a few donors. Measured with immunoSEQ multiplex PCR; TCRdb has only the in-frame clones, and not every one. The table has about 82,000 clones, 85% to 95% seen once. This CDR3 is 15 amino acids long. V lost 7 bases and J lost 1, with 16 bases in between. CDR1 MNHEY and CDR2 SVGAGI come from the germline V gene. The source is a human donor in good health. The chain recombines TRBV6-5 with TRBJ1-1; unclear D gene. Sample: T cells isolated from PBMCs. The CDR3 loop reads CASTTPRVGNTEAFF. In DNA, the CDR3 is TGTGCCAGCACCACTCCCCGGGTGGGGAACACTGAAGCTTTCTTT.